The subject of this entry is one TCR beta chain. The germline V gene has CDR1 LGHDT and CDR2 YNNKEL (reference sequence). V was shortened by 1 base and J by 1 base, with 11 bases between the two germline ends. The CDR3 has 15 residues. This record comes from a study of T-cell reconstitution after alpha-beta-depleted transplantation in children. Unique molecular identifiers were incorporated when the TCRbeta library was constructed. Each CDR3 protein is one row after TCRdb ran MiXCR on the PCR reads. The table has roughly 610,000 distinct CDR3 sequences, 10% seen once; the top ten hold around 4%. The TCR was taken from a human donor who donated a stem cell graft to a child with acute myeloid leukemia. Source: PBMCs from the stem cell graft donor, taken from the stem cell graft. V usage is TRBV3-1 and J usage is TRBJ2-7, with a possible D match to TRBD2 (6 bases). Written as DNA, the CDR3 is TGTGCCAGCAGCCAAGGGCCGGGACTTTCCTACGAGCAGTACTTC. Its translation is CASSQGPGLSYEQYF.